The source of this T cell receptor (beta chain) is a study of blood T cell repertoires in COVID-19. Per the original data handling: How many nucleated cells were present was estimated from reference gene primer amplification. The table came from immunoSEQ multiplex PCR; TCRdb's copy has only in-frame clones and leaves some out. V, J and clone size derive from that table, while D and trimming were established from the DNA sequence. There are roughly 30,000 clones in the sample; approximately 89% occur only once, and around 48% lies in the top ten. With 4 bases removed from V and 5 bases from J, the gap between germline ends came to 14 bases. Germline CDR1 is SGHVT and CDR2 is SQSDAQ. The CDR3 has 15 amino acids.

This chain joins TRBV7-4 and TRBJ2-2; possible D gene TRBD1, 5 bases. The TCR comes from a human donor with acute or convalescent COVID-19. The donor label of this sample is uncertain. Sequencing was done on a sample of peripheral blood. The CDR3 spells CASSSDREWTGELFF. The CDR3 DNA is TGTGCCAGCAGCTCAGACAGAGAATGGACCGGGGAGCTGTTTTTT.